The 15 T cell receptor beta chains presented below share a single source sample, sequenced in a study of CD8 T cells in ankylosing spondylitis. Study observations and caveats: A TCR beta motif of about 8 highly homologous variants appeared characteristic of ankylosing spondylitis blood.

A single record per CDR3 protein comes from TCRdb applying MiXCR to the 5' RACE reads. The sample has about 420,000 distinct CDR3 sequences; about 20% are singletons. Antigen specificity for these receptors is unknown. The specimen was blood, either unsorted or a sorted T cell fraction (not recorded which). The source is a male donor with ankylosing spondylitis.

This clonotype was seen at least ten times. The chain carries TRBV29-1 and TRBJ1-1; D unresolved. The CDR3 is 13 residues long. V was shortened by 7 bases and J by 1 base, with 13 bases between the two germline ends. Germline CDR1 is SQVTM and CDR2 is ANQGSEA. The CDR3 DNA sequence: TGCAGCGGCACAACAGTTAGGAACACTGAAGCTTTCTTT. Protein: CSGTTVRNTEAFF.

The rearrangement joins TRBV20-1 to TRBJ1-2; D not certain. The CDR3 has 11 residues. V lost 3 bases and J 4 bases, leaving 6 bases between the germline ends. CDR1 and CDR2 (germline): DFQATT, SNEGSKA (reference sequence). Here the CDR3 DNA reads TGCAGTGCTAGTAGGCGCTATGGCTACACCTTC. Encoded protein: CSASRRYGYTF.

The table lists this clonotype with a few counts. The CDR3 DNA sequence: TGCAGTGCCAATCTGGGGACAGGGGATTACGAGCAGTACTTC. Translation gives CSANLGTGDYEQYF. V is TRBV20-1 and J is TRBJ2-7; TRBD1 agrees at 10 bases. Per the germline V gene, CDR1 is DFQATT and CDR2 is SNEGSKA (reference sequence). The CDR3 length is 14 residues. V was pared by 6 bases and J by 4 bases, with 9 bases of the junction left unmatched.

The rearrangement links TRBV20-1 to TRBJ2-7; 7 bases map to TRBD1. Germline-derived CDR1 and CDR2 are DFQATT and SNEGSKA (reference sequence). The CDR3 runs to 16 residues. V shed 6 bases and J 0 bases; nucleotides not matched to a gene: 14. The CDR3 DNA reads as TGCAGTGCGACCCTTCCCGGGACAGCGAGCTCCTACGAGCAGTACTTC. It codes for CSATLPGTASSYEQYF.

The rearrangement links TRBV20-1 to TRBJ2-7; the match to TRBD2 covers 7 bases. V lost 4 bases and J lost 4; bases outside the gene matches: 13. The CDR3 consists of 15 residues. Germline V CDR1 and CDR2: DFQATT, SNEGSKA (reference sequence). This CDR3 is CSATWYSPSGYEQYF. In nucleotides, the CDR3 is TGCAGTGCTACTTGGTATTCGCCTAGCGGATACGAGCAGTACTTC.

This chain links TRBV10-2 with TRBJ2-2; D may be TRBD2 (6 bases). Germline V CDR1 and CDR2: WSHSY, SAAADI. This CDR3 has 14 residues. Between the trimmed V and J ends, which lost 6 bases and 5 bases, there was a span of 13 bases. As DNA, the CDR3 is TGCGCCAGCAGCTTGCTAGCGATAACCGGGGAGCTGTTTTTT. It translates to CASSLLAITGELFF.

The genes are TRBV29-1 and TRBJ2-7, with D uncertain. V shed 3 bases and J shed 2 bases, with 17 bases lying between them. The CDR3 length is 15 residues. Germline-derived CDR1 and CDR2 are SQVTM and ANQGSEA. The CDR3 DNA reads as TGCAGCGTTGAGGTCGGTGGCCCAGAGCCCTACGAGCAGTACTTC. It translates to CSVEVGGPEPYEQYF.

This sequence joins TRBV10-2 and TRBJ2-1; 13 bases fit TRBD2. There are 14 residues in the CDR3. The V gene end was trimmed by 6 bases and the J gene end by 8 bases; junction bases not matched to a gene: 4. Per germline, CDR1 WSHSY and CDR2 SAAADI. CDR3 coding DNA: TGCGCCAGCAGGGCGACTAGCGGGAGGCATGAGCAGTTCTTC. Translated: CASRATSGRHEQFF.

The chain couples TRBV4-3 to TRBJ2-3; possible D gene TRBD2, 7 bases. Germline lookup yields CDR1 LGHNA and CDR2 YSLEER. There are 15 residues in the CDR3. Trimming removed 3 bases at V and 7 bases at J, with 17 bases between. CDR3 region: CASSHIVGGEYTQYF. DNA of the CDR3: TGCGCCAGCAGCCACATAGTAGGGGGGGAGTATACGCAGTATTTT.

The chain joins TRBV20-1 to TRBJ1-5, with 9 positions matching TRBD1. The CDR3 is made up of 14 amino acids. The junction had 7 bases not matched to a gene; V was cut back by 3 bases and J by 7 bases. Germline CDR1 DFQATT, CDR2 SNEGSKA (reference sequence). DNA for the CDR3: TGCAGTGCTAGTTCGGACAGGGGAGACCAGCCCCAGCATTTT. Encoded protein: CSASSDRGDQPQHF.

This clonotype has only a few counts. The chain recombines TRBV5-1 with TRBJ2-5; 8 bases fit TRBD1. V lost 5 bases, J lost 8 bases, and 11 bases stayed unmatched. There are 14 residues in the CDR3. Germline V gives CDR1 SGHRS, CDR2 YFSETQ. CDR3 coding DNA: TGCGCCAGCAGGGACAGGGATTTTTATGATACCCAGTACTTC. It is translated as CASRDRDFYDTQYF. The entire variable domain, with the rest obtained from reference TRBV5-1 and TRBJ2-5, is as follows: KAGVTQTPRYLIKTRGQQVTLSCSPISGHRSVSWYQQTPGQGLQFLFEYFSETQRNKGNFPGRFSGRQFSNSRSEMNVSTLELGDSALYLCASRDRDFYDTQYFGPGTRLLVL.

The V and J genes are TRBV3-1 and TRBJ2-3; D ambiguous. Germline V CDR1 and CDR2: LGHDT, YNNKEL (reference sequence). The CDR3 totals 11 residues. Trimming pared 8 bases from V and 9 bases from J, leaving 12 bases between. CDR3 sequence reads: CASGIGSTQYF. The DNA of the CDR3 is TGTGCCAGCGGGATTGGTTCGACGCAGTATTTT.

This clonotype was counted between two and nine times. V and J are TRBV4-1 and TRBJ1-2; perhaps TRBD1 as D (5 bases). The CDR3 totals 14 residues. The germline V gene has CDR1 MGHRA and CDR2 YSYEKL. V was clipped by 2 bases and J by 7 bases, with 14 bases between them. The CDR3 coding sequence is TGCGCCAGCAGCCAACTCGGGGCAGGGTCTGGCTACACCTTC. This gives the protein CASSQLGAGSGYTF.

This clonotype was counted a few times. The CDR3 spells CASWGDTQYF. The CDR3 region has the DNA TGCGCCAGCTGGGGGGATACGCAGTATTTT. This chain connects TRBV5-1 to TRBJ2-3, with D possibly called TRBD1 or TRBD2 (5 bases each). Trimming removed 7 bases at V and 6 bases at J, with 6 bases between. The CDR3 consists of 10 residues. Germline CDR1 reads SGHRS; CDR2 reads YFSETQ. The whole variable domain, filled in from reference TRBV5-1 and TRBJ2-3, reads KAGVTQTPRYLIKTRGQQVTLSCSPISGHRSVSWYQQTPGQGLQFLFEYFSETQRNKGNFPGRFSGRQFSNSRSEMNVSTLELGDSALYLCASWGDTQYFGPGTRLTVL.

V is TRBV5-6 and J is TRBJ2-7; the D gene is possibly TRBD1 (5 bases). The germline gives CDR1 SGHDT, CDR2 YYEEEE. The V end lost 4 bases, the J end lost 6 bases, and 23 bases lay between the germline ends. The CDR3 runs 16 residues. CDR3 region: CASSLTGEVLSPEQYF. CDR3 coding DNA: TGTGCCAGCAGCCTCACAGGTGAGGTCTTGAGCCCCGAGCAGTACTTC.